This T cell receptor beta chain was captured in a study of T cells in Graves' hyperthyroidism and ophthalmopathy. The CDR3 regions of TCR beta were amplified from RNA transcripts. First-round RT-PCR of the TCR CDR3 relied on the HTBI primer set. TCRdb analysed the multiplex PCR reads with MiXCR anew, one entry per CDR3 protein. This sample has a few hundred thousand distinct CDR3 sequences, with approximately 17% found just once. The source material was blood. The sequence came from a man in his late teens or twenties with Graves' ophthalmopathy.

The CDR3 coding sequence is TGTGCCAGCAGTACAAGGGGGCGGGCCGGCTACACCTTC. Protein: CASSTRGRAGYTF. The chain joins TRBV12-3 or TRBV12-4 to TRBJ1-2; TRBD1 matches 7 bases. This CDR3 has 13 residues. J gave up 8 bases and V 5 bases, and 8 bases lay outside the gene matches.